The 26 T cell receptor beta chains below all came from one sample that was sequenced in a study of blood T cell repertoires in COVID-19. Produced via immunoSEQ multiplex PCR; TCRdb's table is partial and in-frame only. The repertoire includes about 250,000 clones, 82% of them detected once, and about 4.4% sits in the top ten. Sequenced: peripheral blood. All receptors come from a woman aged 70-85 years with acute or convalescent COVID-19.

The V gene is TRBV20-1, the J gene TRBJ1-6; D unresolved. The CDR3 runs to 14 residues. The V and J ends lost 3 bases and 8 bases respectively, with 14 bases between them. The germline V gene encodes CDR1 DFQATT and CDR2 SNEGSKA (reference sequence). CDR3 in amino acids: CSASLRYQDSPLHF. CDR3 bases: TGCAGTGCTAGTTTAAGGTACCAGGATTCACCCCTCCACTTT.

CDR3 loop: CASSYEGDYSNQPQHF. CDR3 nucleotide sequence: TGTGCCAGCAGCTACGAGGGCGATTATAGCAATCAGCCCCAGCATTTT. The chain has TRBV6-5 and TRBJ1-5; D is ambiguous. Germline V gene data show CDR1 as MNHEY and CDR2 as SVGAGI. There are 16 residues in the CDR3. V gave up 6 bases and J gave up 0 bases, with 15 bases separating them.

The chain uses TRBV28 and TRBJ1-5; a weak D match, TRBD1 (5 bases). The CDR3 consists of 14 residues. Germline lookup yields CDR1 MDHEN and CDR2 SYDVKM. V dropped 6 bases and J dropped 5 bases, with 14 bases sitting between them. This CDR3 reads CASSLPGNHQPQHF. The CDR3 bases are TGTGCCAGCAGCTTACCAGGGAATCATCAGCCCCAGCATTTT.

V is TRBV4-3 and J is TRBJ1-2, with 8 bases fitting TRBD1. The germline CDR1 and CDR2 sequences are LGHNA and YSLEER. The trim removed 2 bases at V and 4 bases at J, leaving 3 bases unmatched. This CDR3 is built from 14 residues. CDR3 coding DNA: TGCGCCAGCAGCCAAAGTCAGGGGGCCTATGGCTACACCTTC. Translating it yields CASSQSQGAYGYTF.

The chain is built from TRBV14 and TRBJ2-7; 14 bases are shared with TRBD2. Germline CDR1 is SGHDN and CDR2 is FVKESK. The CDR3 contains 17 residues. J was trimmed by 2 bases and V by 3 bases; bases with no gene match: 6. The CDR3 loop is CASSQGLAGAFPYEQYF. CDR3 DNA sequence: TGTGCCAGCAGCCAGGGACTAGCGGGGGCCTTTCCCTACGAGCAGTACTTC.

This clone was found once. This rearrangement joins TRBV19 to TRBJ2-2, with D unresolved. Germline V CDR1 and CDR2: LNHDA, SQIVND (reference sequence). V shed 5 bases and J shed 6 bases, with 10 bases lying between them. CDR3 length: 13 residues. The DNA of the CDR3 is TGTGCCAGTAGTCCAACATCCCCCGGGGAGCTGTTTTTT. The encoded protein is CASSPTSPGELFF.

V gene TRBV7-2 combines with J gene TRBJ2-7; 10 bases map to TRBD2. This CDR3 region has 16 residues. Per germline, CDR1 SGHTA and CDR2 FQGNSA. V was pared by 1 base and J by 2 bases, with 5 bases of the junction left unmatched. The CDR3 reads CASSLDPSGRAYEQYF. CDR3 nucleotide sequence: TGTGCCAGCAGCTTAGACCCTAGCGGGAGAGCCTACGAGCAGTACTTC.

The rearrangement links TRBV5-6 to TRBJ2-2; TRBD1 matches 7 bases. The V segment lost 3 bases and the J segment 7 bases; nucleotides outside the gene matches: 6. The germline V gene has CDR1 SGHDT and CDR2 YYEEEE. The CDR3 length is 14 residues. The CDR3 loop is CASSSGQEFGELFF. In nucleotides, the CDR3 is TGTGCCAGCAGCTCCGGACAGGAATTCGGGGAGCTGTTTTTT.

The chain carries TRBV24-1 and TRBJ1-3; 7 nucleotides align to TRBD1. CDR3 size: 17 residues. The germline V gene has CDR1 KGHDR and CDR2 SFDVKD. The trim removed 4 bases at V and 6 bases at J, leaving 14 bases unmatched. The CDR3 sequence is CATSDPQSDRDENTIYF. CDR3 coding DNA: TGTGCCACCAGTGACCCTCAGTCAGACAGGGATGAAAACACCATATATTTT.

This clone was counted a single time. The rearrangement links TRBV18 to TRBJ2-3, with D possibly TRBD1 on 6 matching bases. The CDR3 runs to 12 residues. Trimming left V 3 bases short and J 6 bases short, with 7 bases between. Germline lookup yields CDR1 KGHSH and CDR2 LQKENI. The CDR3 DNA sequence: TGTGCCAGCTCACCTGACAGGGATACGCAGTATTTT. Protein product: CASSPDRDTQYF.

In DNA, the CDR3 is TGTGCCAGCAGCCCGGGAACAACCCAAAGCTCCTATAATTCACCCCTCCACTTT. This encodes CASSPGTTQSSYNSPLHF. The chain links TRBV7-9 to TRBJ1-6; D is undetermined. The CDR3 runs 18 residues. The V end lost 5 bases, the J end lost 0 bases, and 17 bases lay between the germline ends. Germline CDR1 and CDR2: SEHNR and FQNEAQ (reference sequence). Full variable domain (rest looked up from reference TRBV7-9 and TRBJ1-6): DTGVSQNPRHKITKRGQNVTFRCDPISEHNRLYWYRQTLGQGPEFLTYFQNEAQLEKSRLLSDRFSAERPKGSFSTLEIQRTEQGDSAMYLCASSPGTTQSSYNSPLHFGNGTRLTVT.

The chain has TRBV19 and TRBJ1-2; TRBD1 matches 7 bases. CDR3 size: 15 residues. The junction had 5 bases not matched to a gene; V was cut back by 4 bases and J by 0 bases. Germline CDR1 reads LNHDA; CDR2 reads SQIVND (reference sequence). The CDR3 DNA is TGTGCCAGTAGTACAACAGGGGCCGCTAACTATGGCTACACCTTC. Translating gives CASSTTGAANYGYTF.

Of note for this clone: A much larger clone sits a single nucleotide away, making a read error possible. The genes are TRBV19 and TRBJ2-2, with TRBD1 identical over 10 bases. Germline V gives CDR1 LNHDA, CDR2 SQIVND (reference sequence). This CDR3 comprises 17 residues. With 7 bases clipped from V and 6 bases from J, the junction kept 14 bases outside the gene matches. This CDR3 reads CASNFTGGTGASGELFF. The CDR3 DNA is TGTGCCAGTAATTTTACGGGGGGGACAGGGGCGTCCGGGGAGCTGTTTTTT.

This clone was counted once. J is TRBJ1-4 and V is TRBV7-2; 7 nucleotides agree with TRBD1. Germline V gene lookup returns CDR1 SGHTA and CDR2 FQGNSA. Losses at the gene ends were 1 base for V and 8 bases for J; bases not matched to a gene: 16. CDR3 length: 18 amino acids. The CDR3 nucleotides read TGTGCCAGCAGCTTAGTTGGGGGTCAGAGCAGGGGGAGAGAAAAACTGTTTTTT. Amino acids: CASSLVGGQSRGREKLFF.

CDR3 nucleotide sequence: TGTGCCAGCAGCCAGGGGGTTCAGCCCCAGCATTTT. Translation gives CASSQGVQPQHF. V and J are TRBV7-9 and TRBJ1-5; 7 nucleotides agree with TRBD1. V shed 5 bases, J shed 6 bases, and the junction held 1 base outside the gene matches. Looked up from germline, CDR1 is SEHNR and CDR2 is FQNEAQ (reference sequence). The CDR3 sequence is 12 residues long.

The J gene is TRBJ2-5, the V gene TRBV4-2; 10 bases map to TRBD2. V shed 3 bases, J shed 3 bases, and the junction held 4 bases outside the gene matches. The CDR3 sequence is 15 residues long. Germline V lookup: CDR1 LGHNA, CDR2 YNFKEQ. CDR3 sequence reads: CASSQPGLAEETQYF. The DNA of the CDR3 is TGTGCCAGCAGCCAGCCCGGACTAGCGGAAGAGACCCAGTACTTC.

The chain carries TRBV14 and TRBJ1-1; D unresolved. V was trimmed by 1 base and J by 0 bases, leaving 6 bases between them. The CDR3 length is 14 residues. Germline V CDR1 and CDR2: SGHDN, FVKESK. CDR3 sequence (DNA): TGTGCCAGCAGCCAAGTAGACATGAACACTGAAGCTTTCTTT. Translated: CASSQVDMNTEAFF.

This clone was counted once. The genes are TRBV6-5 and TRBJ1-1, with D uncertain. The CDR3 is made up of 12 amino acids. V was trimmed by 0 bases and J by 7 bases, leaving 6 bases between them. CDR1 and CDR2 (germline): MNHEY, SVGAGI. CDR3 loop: CASSYSNYEAFF. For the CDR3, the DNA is TGTGCCAGCAGTTACTCGAACTATGAAGCTTTCTTT.

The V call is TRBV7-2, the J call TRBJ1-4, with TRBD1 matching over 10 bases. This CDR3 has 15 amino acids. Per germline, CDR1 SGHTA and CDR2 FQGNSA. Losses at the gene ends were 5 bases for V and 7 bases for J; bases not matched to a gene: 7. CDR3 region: CASSPGQGGGEKLFF. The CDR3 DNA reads TGTGCCAGCAGCCCCGGACAGGGGGGGGGTGAAAAACTGTTTTTT.

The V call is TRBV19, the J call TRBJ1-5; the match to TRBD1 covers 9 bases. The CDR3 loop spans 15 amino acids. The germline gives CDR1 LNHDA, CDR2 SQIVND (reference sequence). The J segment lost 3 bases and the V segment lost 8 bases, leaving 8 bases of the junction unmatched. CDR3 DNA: TGTGCCAGTTCTCAGGACAGGGGATCCAATCAGCCCCAGCATTTT. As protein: CASSQDRGSNQPQHF.

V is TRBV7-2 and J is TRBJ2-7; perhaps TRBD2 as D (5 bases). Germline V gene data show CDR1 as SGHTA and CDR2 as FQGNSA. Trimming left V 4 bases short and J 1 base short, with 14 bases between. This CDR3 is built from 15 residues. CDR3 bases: TGTGCCAGCAGCTGGAGTCGTGGCGGGTCCTACGAGCAGTACTTC. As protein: CASSWSRGGSYEQYF.

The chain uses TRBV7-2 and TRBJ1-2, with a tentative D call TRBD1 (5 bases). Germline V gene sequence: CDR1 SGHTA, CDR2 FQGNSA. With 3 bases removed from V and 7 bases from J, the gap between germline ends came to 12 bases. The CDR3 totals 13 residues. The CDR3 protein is CASSLVGVPGYTF. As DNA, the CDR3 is TGTGCCAGCAGCTTGGTAGGGGTGCCTGGCTACACCTTC.

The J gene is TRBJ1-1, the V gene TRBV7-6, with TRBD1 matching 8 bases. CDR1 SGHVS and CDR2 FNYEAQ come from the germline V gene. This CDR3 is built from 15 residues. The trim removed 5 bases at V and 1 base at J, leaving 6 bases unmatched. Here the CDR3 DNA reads TGTGCCAGCAGCGGTCGACAGGGGAAGAACACTGAAGCTTTCTTT. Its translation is CASSGRQGKNTEAFF.

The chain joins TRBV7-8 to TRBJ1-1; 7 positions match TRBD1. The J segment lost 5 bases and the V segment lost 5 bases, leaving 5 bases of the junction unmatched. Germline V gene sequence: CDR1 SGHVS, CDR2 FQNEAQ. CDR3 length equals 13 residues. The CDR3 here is CASSTETGTEAFF. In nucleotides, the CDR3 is TGTGCCAGCAGCACAGAGACAGGGACTGAAGCTTTCTTT. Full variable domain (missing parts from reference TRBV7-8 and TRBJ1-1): GAGVSQSPRYKVAKRGQDVALRCDPISGHVSLFWYQQALGQGPEFLTYFQNEAQLDKSGLPSDRFFAERPEGSVSTLKIQRTQQEDSAVYLCASSTETGTEAFFGQGTRLTVV.

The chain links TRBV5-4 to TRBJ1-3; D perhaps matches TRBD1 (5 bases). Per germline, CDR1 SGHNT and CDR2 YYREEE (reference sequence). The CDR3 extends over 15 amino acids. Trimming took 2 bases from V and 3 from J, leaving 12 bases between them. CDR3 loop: CASSFGTGNGNTIYF. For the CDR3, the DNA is TGTGCCAGCAGCTTTGGAACAGGTAATGGAAACACCATATATTTT.

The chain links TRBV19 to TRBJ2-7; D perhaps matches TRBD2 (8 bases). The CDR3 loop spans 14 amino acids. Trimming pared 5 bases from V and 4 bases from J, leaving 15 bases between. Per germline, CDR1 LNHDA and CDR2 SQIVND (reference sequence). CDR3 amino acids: CASSSGGGKYEQYF. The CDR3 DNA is TGTGCCAGTAGTTCGGGAGGGGGCAAGTACGAGCAGTACTTC. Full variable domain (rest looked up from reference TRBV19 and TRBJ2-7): DGGITQSPKYLFRKEGQNVTLSCEQNLNHDAMYWYRQDPGQGLRLIYYSQIVNDFQKGDIAEGYSVSREKKESFPLTVTSAQKNPTAFYLCASSSGGGKYEQYFGPGTRLTVT.